This is a list of T cell receptor beta chains from one sample in a study of response to subunit inactivated influenza vaccine. TCRdb reprocessed the RT-PCR reads with MiXCR, giving one entry per CDR3 protein. Of about 830,000 distinct CDR3 sequences listed, roughly 20% are singletons. The sample consisted of PBMCs from blood, taken more than 4 days after vaccination. All receptors come from a man aged 50-60 years who received an inactivated influenza vaccine. Both conserved end residues are part of each CDR3.

v_call: TRBV11-2; j_call: TRBJ2-7; cdr3_aa: CASSSLRGQGTYEQYF
v_call: TRBV29-1; j_call: TRBJ2-1; cdr3_aa: CSVVSGLAGNEQFF
v_call: TRBV12-3/TRBV12-4; j_call: TRBJ2-3; cdr3_aa: CASSTLADTQYF
v_call: TRBV12-3/TRBV12-4; j_call: TRBJ2-3; cdr3_aa: CASSLLAGVDTQYF
v_call: TRBV28; j_call: TRBJ1-2; cdr3_aa: CASSLDLGTGNYGYTF
v_call: TRBV4-1; j_call: TRBJ1-2; cdr3_aa: CASSRDNANYGYTF
v_call: TRBV7-9; j_call: TRBJ2-7; cdr3_aa: CASSSVSGTYEQYF
v_call: TRBV7-2; j_call: TRBJ2-7; cdr3_aa: CASSLGTGIFEQYF
v_call: TRBV4-2; j_call: TRBJ2-7; cdr3_aa: CASSQDWWTAPDEQYF
v_call: TRBV27; j_call: TRBJ2-5; cdr3_aa: CASSLTGTQQETQYF
v_call: TRBV4-1; j_call: TRBJ2-7; cdr3_aa: CASSQDYGLSYEQYF
v_call: TRBV20-1; j_call: TRBJ2-1; cdr3_aa: CSARANKRELGNEQFF
v_call: TRBV2; j_call: TRBJ2-2; cdr3_aa: CASALSGSSVELFF
v_call: TRBV7-9; j_call: TRBJ2-3; cdr3_aa: CASSLLLSSTDTQYF
v_call: TRBV7-2; j_call: TRBJ2-4; cdr3_aa: CASSLGGMQGNIQYF